One and the same sample provided the 21 T cell receptor beta chains below, sequenced in a study of human T cells and chemical hapten exposure. As to time point: pre-sensitization, week 0. The treatment was: therapeutic diphenylcyclopropenone sensitization with weekly scalp DPC. Via MiXCR, TCRdb re-called the RACE reads, giving one row per CDR3 protein. Found here are around 380,000 distinct CDR3 sequences, around 5.5% of them singletons; the top ten hold about 8.2%. The sequences come from whole blood, collected in connection with sensitization to the hapten diphenylcyclopropenone (DPC). The receptor set was obtained from a young woman with alopecia areata. Some clones in this sample may be carry-over from other donors' samples.

This clonotype appeared many times. This chain connects TRBV6-6 to TRBJ1-3; possible D gene TRBD1, 5 bases. The CDR3 consists of 13 residues. V was trimmed by 10 bases and J by 0 bases, leaving 10 bases between them. Germline V gives CDR1 MNHNY, CDR2 SVGAGI (reference sequence). The CDR3 nucleotides read TGTGCCACGCGGGACCTCTCTGGAAACACCATATATTTT. This translates into CATRDLSGNTIYF.

The sample holds many counts of this clonotype. The V and J genes are TRBV9 and TRBJ1-2; 8 bases map to TRBD1. Germline V lookup: CDR1 SGDLS, CDR2 YYNGEE. With V trimmed by 6 bases and J by 6 bases, 13 bases remained unmatched. The CDR3 runs 15 residues. Written as DNA, the CDR3 is TGTGCCAGCACGCCGACAGGGGCCCAGAGGGATGGCTACACCTTC. Amino acid sequence: CASTPTGAQRDGYTF.

V is TRBV12-3 or TRBV12-4 and J is TRBJ2-7; D gene uncertain. V was pared by 4 bases and J by 2 bases, with 9 bases between. There are 13 residues in the CDR3. This CDR3 reads CASSSLQPYEQYF. CDR3 coding DNA: TGTGCCAGCAGTTCGTTACAGCCCTACGAGCAGTACTTC.

This clonotype was picked up a small number of times. V gene TRBV5-1 combines with J gene TRBJ1-1, with 7 bases lining up with TRBD1. Trimming cost V 6 bases and J 0 bases; bases outside gene matches: 8. This CDR3 comprises 15 residues. The germline gives CDR1 SGHRS, CDR2 YFSETQ. The CDR3 is CASTPLGTVNTEAFF. The CDR3 DNA reads as TGCGCCAGCACCCCCCTGGGGACAGTGAACACTGAAGCTTTCTTT. Using reference TRBV5-1 and TRBJ1-1 for the parts outside the CDR3, the full variable domain is KAGVTQTPRYLIKTRGQQVTLSCSPISGHRSVSWYQQTPGQGLQFLFEYFSETQRNKGNFPGRFSGRQFSNSRSEMNVSTLELGDSALYLCASTPLGTVNTEAFFGQGTRLTVV.

This clonotype was seen ten or more times. The J gene is TRBJ2-3, the V gene TRBV16; D perhaps matches TRBD2 (5 bases). The CDR3 has 15 residues. Trimming left V 7 bases short and J 3 bases short, with 17 bases between. Germline V gene lookup returns CDR1 KGHSY and CDR2 FQNENV. The CDR3 here is CASIIKGARTDTQYF. The CDR3 DNA sequence: TGTGCCAGCATCATCAAGGGAGCAAGGACAGATACGCAGTATTTT.

This clonotype has just a few counts. The rearrangement uses TRBV6-2 or TRBV6-3 and TRBJ1-6; D is possibly TRBD1 (5 bases). There are 15 residues in the CDR3. The germline V and J ends were trimmed by 4 bases and 13 bases, with 20 bases remaining between them. Per germline, CDR1 MNHEY and CDR2 SVGEGT. The CDR3 protein is CASSWPGRPSGPLHF. In DNA, the CDR3 is TGTGCCAGCAGTTGGCCGGGACGGCCTTCGGGTCCCCTCCACTTT.

Only a few counts were recorded for this clonotype. The V call is TRBV19, the J call TRBJ1-5; D is unresolved. Trimming pared 7 bases from V and 6 bases from J, leaving 10 bases between. Germline CDR1 LNHDA, CDR2 SQIVND (reference sequence). CDR3 size: 12 residues. The CDR3 nucleotides are TGTGCCAGTACCACGAAGTTTCAGCCCCAGCATTTT. It translates to CASTTKFQPQHF. Full variable domain (rest looked up from reference TRBV19 and TRBJ1-5): DGGITQSPKYLFRKEGQNVTLSCEQNLNHDAMYWYRQDPGQGLRLIYYSQIVNDFQKGDIAEGYSVSREKKESFPLTVTSAQKNPTAFYLCASTTKFQPQHFGDGTRLSIL.

This clonotype was seen at least ten times. The CDR3 coding sequence is TGCGCCAGCAGCTTGGAAGGAGGGCAGGGCCGTAATTCACCCCTCCACTTT. This sequence encodes CASSLEGGQGRNSPLHF. This chain uses TRBV5-1 with TRBJ1-6; a possible D gene is TRBD1 (5 bases). V dropped 0 bases and J dropped 6 bases, with 16 bases sitting between them. Germline V gives CDR1 SGHRS, CDR2 YFSETQ. The CDR3 sequence is 17 residues long.

The DNA for the CDR3 is TGTGCCAGCTCACCGGAGGGTTCCTATGGCTACACCTTC. This sequence encodes CASSPEGSYGYTF. This sequence joins TRBV18 and TRBJ1-2; D is uncertain. The ends were cut back, 3 bases at V and 4 bases at J, with 9 bases in the middle. The CDR3 length is 13 residues. Germline values: CDR1 KGHSH, CDR2 LQKENI.

This clonotype was found many times. The J gene is TRBJ2-1, the V gene TRBV19; 10 nucleotides match TRBD1. V dropped 5 bases and J dropped 7; count of bases not matched to a gene: 8. Germline CDR1 reads LNHDA; CDR2 reads SQIVND (reference sequence). This CDR3 spans 15 amino acids. CDR3 amino acids: CASSSGQGYGNEQFF. The CDR3, as DNA: TGTGCCAGTAGTTCGGGACAGGGGTATGGTAATGAGCAGTTCTTC.

This clonotype was recorded at least ten times. The chain recombines TRBV6-5 with TRBJ1-1, with D tentatively TRBD1 (6 bases). CDR1 is MNHEY, CDR2 SVGAGI, per germline. The CDR3 spans 15 residues. V was trimmed by 9 bases and J by 1 base, leaving 18 bases between them. CDR3 region: CASTSIGDKNTEAFF. The CDR3 region has the DNA TGTGCCAGTACCTCAATCGGGGACAAGAACACTGAAGCTTTCTTT.

This clonotype has a count of ten or more. The gene calls are TRBV12-3 or TRBV12-4 and TRBJ2-3; 7 positions match TRBD1. The CDR3 length is 16 residues. Unmatched junction bases numbered 14, after V lost 10 bases and J lost 1 base. The CDR3 region has the DNA TGTGCCACCATTGACGTAGGGGGCATTGGCACAGATACGCAGTATTTT. Its protein is CATIDVGGIGTDTQYF.

This clonotype has a count of ten or more. The chain carries TRBV4-3 and TRBJ1-1; D gene unclear. The ends were cut back, 4 bases at V and 0 bases at J, with 24 bases in the middle. Germline V CDR1 and CDR2: LGHNA, YSLEER. CDR3 length: 19 amino acids. CDR3 coding DNA: TGCGCCAGCAGCCCACAACTAGGGCGGGAGGATTCCATGAACACTGAAGCTTTCTTT. The encoded protein is CASSPQLGREDSMNTEAFF.

The chain carries TRBV20-1 and TRBJ2-1, with D possibly matching TRBD2 (6 bases). CDR1 is DFQATT, CDR2 SNEGSKA, per germline (reference sequence). The length of the CDR3 is 13 residues. The CDR3 region is CSPGTYRGNEQFF. CDR3 nucleotides: TGCAGCCCCGGGACTTACCGGGGGAATGAGCAGTTCTTC.

This clonotype was recorded a few times. The V gene is TRBV4-3, the J gene TRBJ1-5; D may be TRBD1 (6 bases). The CDR3 length is 16 residues. CDR1 is LGHNA, CDR2 YSLEER, per germline. V lost 0 bases and J lost 3, with 12 bases in between. CDR3 sequence reads: CASSQDAGGFNQPQHF. The CDR3 DNA is TGCGCCAGCAGCCAAGATGCGGGGGGCTTCAATCAGCCCCAGCATTTT.

This clonotype was detected only a few times. The chain uses TRBV28 and TRBJ1-1; D may be TRBD1 (6 bases). V was pared by 4 bases and J by 4 bases, with 13 bases between. Germline V gene data show CDR1 as MDHEN and CDR2 as SYDVKM. The length of the CDR3 is 14 residues. The CDR3 sequence is CASSSHRVITEAFF. The CDR3 DNA is TGTGCCAGCAGTTCCCACAGGGTGATCACTGAAGCTTTCTTT.

This clonotype was counted only a few times. The V call is TRBV9, the J call TRBJ1-6, with D uncertain. The CDR3 loop spans 15 amino acids. With 0 bases removed from V and 10 bases from J, the gap between germline ends came to 14 bases. Germline CDR1 SGDLS, CDR2 YYNGEE. Here the CDR3 DNA reads TGTGCCAGCAGCGTAGGCGGCGACGGTGGGTCACCCCTCCACTTT. Translated: CASSVGGDGGSPLHF. The full variable domain, in which reference TRBV9 and TRBJ1-6 provide the parts outside the CDR3, is DSGVTQTPKHLITATGQRVTLRCSPRSGDLSVYWYQQSLDQGLQFLIQYYNGEERAKGNILERFSAQQFPDLHSELNLSSLELGDSALYFCASSVGGDGGSPLHFGNGTRLTVT.

This clonotype occurred many times. The gene calls are TRBV20-1 and TRBJ1-1; 7 nucleotides line up with TRBD1. This CDR3 region has 13 residues. Germline V lookup: CDR1 DFQATT, CDR2 SNEGSKA (reference sequence). The junction had 15 bases not matched to a gene; V was cut back by 6 bases and J by 11 bases. CDR3 bases: TGCAGTGCAAGCGGGACAGCGGTATGGTGGGCTTTCTTT. Protein product: CSASGTAVWWAFF.

The gene calls are TRBV4-3 and TRBJ2-7, with a possible D match to TRBD2 (5 bases). V lost 0 bases and J 10 bases, leaving 13 bases between the germline ends. Germline V lookup: CDR1 LGHNA, CDR2 YSLEER. The CDR3 covers 13 residues. CDR3 nucleotide sequence: TGCGCCAGCAGCCAAGACCCCCGCGGGCCCCAGTACTTC. As protein: CASSQDPRGPQYF.

This clonotype was recorded at least ten times. The chain carries TRBV14 and TRBJ1-6, with 9 bases fitting TRBD1. V lost 4 bases, J lost 12 bases, and 10 bases stayed unmatched. CDR1 and CDR2 from the germline V gene are SGHDN and FVKESK. This CDR3 is built from 15 residues. The CDR3 loop reads CASSPQPGQGLPLHF. DNA of the CDR3: TGTGCCAGCAGCCCCCAACCCGGACAGGGGTTACCCCTCCACTTT.

V usage is TRBV6-2 or TRBV6-3 and J usage is TRBJ2-7, with TRBD2 as a possible D gene (6 bases). The CDR3 consists of 12 residues. Per the germline V gene, CDR1 is MNHEY and CDR2 is SVGEGT. Deletions cut 4 bases from V and 5 bases from J, with 9 bases between. This chain's CDR3 is CASSWEADEQYF. Here the CDR3 DNA reads TGTGCCAGCAGTTGGGAGGCGGACGAGCAGTACTTC.